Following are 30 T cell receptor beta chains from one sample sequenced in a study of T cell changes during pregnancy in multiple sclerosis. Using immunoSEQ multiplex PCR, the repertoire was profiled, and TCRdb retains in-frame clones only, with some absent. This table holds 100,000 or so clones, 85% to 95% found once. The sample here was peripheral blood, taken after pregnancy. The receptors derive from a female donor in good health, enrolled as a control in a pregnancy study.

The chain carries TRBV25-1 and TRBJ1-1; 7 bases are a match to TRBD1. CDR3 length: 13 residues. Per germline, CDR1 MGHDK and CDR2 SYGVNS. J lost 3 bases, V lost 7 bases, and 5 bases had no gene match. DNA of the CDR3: TGTGCCAGCAAGGAGGGGGCGCACACTGAAGCTTTCTTT. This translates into CASKEGAHTEAFF.

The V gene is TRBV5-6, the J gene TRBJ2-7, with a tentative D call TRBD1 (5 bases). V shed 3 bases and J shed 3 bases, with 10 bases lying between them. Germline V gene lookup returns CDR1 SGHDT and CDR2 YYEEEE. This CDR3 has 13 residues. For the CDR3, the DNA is TGTGCCAGCAGCTCAGACAGAAACTACGAGCAGTACTTC. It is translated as CASSSDRNYEQYF. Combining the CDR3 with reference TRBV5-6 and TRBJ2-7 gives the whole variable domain DAGVTQSPTHLIKTRGQQVTLRCSPKSGHDTVSWYQQALGQGPQFIFQYYEEEERQRGNFPDRFSGHQFPNYSSELNVNALLLGDSALYLCASSSDRNYEQYFGPGTRLTVT.

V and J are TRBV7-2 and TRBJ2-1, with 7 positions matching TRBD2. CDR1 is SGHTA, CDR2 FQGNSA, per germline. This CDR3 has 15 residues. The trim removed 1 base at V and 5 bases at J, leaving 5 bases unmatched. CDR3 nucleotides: TGTGCCAGCAGCTTAGGGCTAGCGGTTAACAATGAGCAGTTCTTC. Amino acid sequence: CASSLGLAVNNEQFF.

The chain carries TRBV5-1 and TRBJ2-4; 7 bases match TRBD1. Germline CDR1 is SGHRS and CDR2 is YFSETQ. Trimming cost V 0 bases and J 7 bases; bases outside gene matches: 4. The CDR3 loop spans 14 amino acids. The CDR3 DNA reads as TGCGCCAGCAGCTTGGCCAGGGGGTCGAACATTCAGTACTTC. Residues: CASSLARGSNIQYF.

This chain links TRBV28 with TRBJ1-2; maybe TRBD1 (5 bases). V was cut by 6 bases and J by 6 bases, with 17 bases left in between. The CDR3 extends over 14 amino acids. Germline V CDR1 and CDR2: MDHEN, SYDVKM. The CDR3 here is CASRGRGWVNGYTF. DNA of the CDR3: TGTGCCAGCAGGGGGAGGGGTTGGGTGAATGGCTACACCTTC.

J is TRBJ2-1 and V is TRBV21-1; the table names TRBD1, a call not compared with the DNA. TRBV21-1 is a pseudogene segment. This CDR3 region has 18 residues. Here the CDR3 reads CASSIPTVRQSSYNEQFF. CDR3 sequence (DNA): TGTGCCAGCAGCATCCCCACCGTTAGACAAAGCTCCTACAATGAGCAGTTCTTC.

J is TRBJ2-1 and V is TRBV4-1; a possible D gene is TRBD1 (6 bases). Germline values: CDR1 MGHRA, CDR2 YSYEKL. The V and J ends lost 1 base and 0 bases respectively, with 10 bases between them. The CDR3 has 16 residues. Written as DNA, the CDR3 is TGCGCCAGCAGCCAAGGACAGGTTAGCTCCTACAATGAGCAGTTCTTC. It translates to CASSQGQVSSYNEQFF.

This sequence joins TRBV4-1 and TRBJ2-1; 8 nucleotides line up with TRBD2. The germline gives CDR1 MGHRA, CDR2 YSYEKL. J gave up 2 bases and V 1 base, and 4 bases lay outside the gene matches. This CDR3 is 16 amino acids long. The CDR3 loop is CASSQGVSGAYNEQFF. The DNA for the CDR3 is TGCGCCAGCAGCCAAGGGGTTAGCGGGGCCTACAATGAGCAGTTCTTC.

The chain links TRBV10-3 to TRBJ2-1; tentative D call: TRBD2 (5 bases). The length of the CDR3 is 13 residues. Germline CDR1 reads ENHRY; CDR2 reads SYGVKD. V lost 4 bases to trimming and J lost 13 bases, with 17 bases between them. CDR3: CAISVREQETQFF. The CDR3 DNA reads TGTGCCATCAGTGTACGGGAACAAGAGACCCAGTTCTTC.

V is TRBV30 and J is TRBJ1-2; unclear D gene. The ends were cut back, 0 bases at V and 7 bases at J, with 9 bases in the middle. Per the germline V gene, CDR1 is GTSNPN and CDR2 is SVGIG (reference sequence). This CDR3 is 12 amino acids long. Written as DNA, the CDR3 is TGTGCCTGGAGTGTCCCGGGAGGTGGCTACACCTTC. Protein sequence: CAWSVPGGGYTF.

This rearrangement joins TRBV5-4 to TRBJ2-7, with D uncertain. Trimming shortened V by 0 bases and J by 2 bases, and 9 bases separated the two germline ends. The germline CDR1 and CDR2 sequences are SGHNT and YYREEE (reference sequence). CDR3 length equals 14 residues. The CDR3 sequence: CASSLETGAYEQYF. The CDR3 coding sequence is TGTGCCAGCAGCTTGGAGACTGGTGCCTACGAGCAGTACTTC.

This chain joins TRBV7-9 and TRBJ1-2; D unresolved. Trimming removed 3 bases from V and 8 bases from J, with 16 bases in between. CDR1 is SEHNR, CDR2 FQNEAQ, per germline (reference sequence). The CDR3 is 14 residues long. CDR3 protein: CASSLDSPGRGYTF. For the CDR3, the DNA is TGTGCCAGCAGCTTGGACTCCCCCGGTCGGGGCTACACCTTC.

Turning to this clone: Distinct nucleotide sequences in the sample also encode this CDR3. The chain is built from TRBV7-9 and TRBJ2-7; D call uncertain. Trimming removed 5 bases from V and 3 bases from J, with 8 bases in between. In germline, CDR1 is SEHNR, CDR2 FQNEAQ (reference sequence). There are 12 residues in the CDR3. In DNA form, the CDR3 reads TGTGCCAGCAGCCCAGCAGGCTACGAGCAGTACTTC. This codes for CASSPAGYEQYF.

This CDR3 reads CAASRNTEAFF. In nucleotides, the CDR3 is TGTGCCGCGTCGAGGAACACTGAAGCTTTCTTT. V usage is TRBV6-5 and J usage is TRBJ1-1; D gene uncertain. Germline V gives CDR1 MNHEY, CDR2 SVGAGI. With 11 bases removed from V and 1 base from J, the gap between germline ends came to 8 bases. The CDR3 sequence is 11 residues long.

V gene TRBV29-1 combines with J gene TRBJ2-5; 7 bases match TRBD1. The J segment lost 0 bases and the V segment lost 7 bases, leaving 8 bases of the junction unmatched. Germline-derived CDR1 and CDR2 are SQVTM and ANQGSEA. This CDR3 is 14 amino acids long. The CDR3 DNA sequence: TGCAGCGCCCTAGGGGGACAGCACCAAGAGACCCAGTACTTC. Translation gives CSALGGQHQETQYF.

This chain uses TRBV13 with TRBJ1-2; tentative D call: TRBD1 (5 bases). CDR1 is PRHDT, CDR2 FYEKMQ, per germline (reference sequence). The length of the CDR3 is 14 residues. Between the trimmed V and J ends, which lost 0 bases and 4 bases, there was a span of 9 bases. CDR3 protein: CASSLGQGFYGYTF. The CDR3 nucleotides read TGTGCCAGCAGCTTAGGCCAGGGCTTCTATGGCTACACCTTC. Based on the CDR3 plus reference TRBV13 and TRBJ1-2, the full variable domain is AAGVIQSPRHLIKEKRETATLKCYPIPRHDTVYWYQQGPGQDPQFLISFYEKMQSDKGSIPDRFSAQQFSDYHSELNMSSLELGDSALYFCASSLGQGFYGYTFGSGTRLTVV.

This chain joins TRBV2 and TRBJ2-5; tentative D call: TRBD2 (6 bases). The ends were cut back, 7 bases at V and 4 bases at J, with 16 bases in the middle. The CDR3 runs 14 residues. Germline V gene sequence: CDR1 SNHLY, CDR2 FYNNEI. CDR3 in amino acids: CASNLSGGGETQYF. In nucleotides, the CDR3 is TGTGCCAGCAACCTTAGCGGTGGAGGAGAGACCCAGTACTTC.

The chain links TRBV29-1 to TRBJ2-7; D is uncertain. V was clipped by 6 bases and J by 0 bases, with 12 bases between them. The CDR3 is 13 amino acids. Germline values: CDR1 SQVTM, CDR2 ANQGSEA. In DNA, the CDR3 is TGCAGCGTGCGAGTTCGAACCTCCTACGAGCAGTACTTC. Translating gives CSVRVRTSYEQYF.

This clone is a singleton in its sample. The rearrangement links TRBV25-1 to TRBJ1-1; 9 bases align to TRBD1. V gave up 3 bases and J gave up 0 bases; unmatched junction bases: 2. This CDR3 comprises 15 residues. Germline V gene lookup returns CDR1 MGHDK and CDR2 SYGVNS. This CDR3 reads CASSDDRGMNTEAFF. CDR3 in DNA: TGTGCCAGCAGTGACGACAGGGGGATGAACACTGAAGCTTTCTTT.

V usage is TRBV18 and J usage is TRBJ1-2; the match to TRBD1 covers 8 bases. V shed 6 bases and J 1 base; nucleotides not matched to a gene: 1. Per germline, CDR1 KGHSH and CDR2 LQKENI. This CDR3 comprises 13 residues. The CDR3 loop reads CASSDRVNYGYTF. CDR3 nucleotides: TGTGCCAGCTCGGACAGGGTTAACTATGGCTACACCTTC.

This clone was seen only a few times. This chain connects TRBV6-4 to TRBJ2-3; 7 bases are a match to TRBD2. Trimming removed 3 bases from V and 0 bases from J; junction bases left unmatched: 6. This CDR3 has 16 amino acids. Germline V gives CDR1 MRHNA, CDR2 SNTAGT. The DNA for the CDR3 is TGTGCCAGCAGTGAGGGCCGCGGGAGTAGCACAGATACGCAGTATTTT. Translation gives CASSEGRGSSTDTQYF.

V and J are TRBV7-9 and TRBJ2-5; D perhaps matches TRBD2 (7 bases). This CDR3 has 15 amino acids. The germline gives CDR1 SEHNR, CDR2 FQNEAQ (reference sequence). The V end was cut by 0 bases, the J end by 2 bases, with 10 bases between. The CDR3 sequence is CASSLAGGRQETQYF. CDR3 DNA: TGTGCCAGCAGCTTAGCGGGGGGGCGGCAAGAGACCCAGTACTTC.

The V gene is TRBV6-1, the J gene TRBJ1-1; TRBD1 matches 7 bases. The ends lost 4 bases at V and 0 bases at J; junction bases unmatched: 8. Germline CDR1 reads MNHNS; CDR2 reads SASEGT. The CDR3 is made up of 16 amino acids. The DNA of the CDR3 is TGTGCCAGCAGTGGAAGACAGGGATCCGTGAACACTGAAGCTTTCTTT. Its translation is CASSGRQGSVNTEAFF.

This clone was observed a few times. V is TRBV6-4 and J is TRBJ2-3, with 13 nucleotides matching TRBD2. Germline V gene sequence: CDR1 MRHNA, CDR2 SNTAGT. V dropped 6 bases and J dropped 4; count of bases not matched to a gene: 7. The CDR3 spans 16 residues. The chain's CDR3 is CASRRTSGSGSDTQYF. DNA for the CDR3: TGTGCCAGCAGGAGGACTAGCGGGAGCGGATCAGATACGCAGTATTTT.

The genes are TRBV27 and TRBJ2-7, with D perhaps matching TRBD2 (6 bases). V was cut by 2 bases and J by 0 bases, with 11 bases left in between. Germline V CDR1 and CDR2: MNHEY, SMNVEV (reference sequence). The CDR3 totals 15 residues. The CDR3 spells CASSLLAYSSYEQYF. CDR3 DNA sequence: TGTGCCAGCAGTTTACTAGCGTACAGCTCCTACGAGCAGTACTTC.

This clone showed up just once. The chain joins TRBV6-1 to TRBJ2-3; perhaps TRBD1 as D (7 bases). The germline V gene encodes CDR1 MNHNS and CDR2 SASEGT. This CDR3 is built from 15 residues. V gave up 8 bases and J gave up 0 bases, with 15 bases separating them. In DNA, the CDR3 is TGTGCCAGCGCGGGACAGCTGAGAAGCACAGATACGCAGTATTTT. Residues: CASAGQLRSTDTQYF.

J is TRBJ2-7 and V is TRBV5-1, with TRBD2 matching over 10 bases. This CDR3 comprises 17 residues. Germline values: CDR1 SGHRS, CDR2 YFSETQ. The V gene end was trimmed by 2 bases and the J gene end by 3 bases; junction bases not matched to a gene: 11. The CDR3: CASSFMLAGVTNYEQYF. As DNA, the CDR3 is TGCGCCAGCAGCTTCATGCTAGCGGGAGTAACGAACTACGAGCAGTACTTC.

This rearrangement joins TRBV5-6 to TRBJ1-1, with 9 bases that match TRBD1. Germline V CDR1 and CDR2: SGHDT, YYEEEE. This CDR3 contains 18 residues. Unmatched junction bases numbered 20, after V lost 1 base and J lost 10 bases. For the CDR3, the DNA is TGTGCCAGCAGCTTGTACGGTCCGCAGTTGACAGGGGGTATTGGAGCTTTCTTT. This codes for CASSLYGPQLTGGIGAFF.

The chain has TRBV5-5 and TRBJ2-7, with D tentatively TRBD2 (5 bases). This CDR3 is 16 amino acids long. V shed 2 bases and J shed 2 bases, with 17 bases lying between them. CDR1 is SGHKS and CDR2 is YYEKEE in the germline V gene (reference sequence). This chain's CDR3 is CASSFGFGERTYEQYF. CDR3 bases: TGTGCCAGCAGCTTCGGCTTCGGGGAGCGGACCTACGAGCAGTACTTC. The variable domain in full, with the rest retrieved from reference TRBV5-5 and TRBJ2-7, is DAGVTQSPTHLIKTRGQQVTLRCSPISGHKSVSWYQQVLGQGPQFIFQYYEKEERGRGNFPDRFSARQFPNYSSELNVNALLLGDSALYLCASSFGFGERTYEQYFGPGTRLTVT.

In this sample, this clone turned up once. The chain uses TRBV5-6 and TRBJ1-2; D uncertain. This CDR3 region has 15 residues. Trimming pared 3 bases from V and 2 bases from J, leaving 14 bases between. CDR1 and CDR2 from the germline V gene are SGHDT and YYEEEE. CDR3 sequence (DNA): TGTGCCAGCAGCTACGTTGAGGGAAGAAACTATGGCTACACCTTC. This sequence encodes CASSYVEGRNYGYTF.